This T cell receptor beta chain appears in the sequencing data of a study of regulatory T cells in long-lasting Graves disease. Whole-study results and caveats: Persistent disease showed a preference for TRBV28, TRBJ1-2 and TRBJ2-5.

This CDR3 spans 19 amino acids. Germline V gene data show CDR1 as SGHNT and CDR2 as YYREEE (reference sequence). V was trimmed by 0 bases and J by 2 bases, leaving 23 bases between them. This clonotype has ten or more counts. Its matching antigen is unknown. Arm-PCR of CDR3 regions and iRepertoire HTBI primers were the basis on which TCR beta libraries were built. TCRdb reprocessed the multiplex PCR reads via MiXCR and lists one record per CDR3 protein. The top ten clones hold over 20% of a sample with roughly 420,000 distinct CDR3 sequences, around a sixth of them seen once. Time point described: newly diagnosed GD, antithyroid drugs for less than 3 months. RNA from PBMCs was the source of the TCR library. By American Thyroid Association guidelines, Graves' disease was diagnosed in the cohort.

The chain employs TRBV5-4 and TRBJ1-1; unclear D gene. The clonotype originates from a female donor with Graves disease. Sequences were derived from peripheral blood mononuclear cells (PBMCs), sampled at new diagnosis, from a patient treated with antithyroid drugs. Here the CDR3 DNA reads TGTGCCAGCAGCTTGGCCCTTAGCGTGGGCAAGAGAGGCAACACTGAAGCTTTCTTT. It codes for CASSLALSVGKRGNTEAFF. Together with reference TRBV5-4 and TRBJ1-1, the CDR3 gives the full variable domain: ETGVTQSPTHLIKTRGQQVTLRCSSQSGHNTVSWYQQALGQGPQFIFQYYREEENGRGNFPPRFSGLQFPNYSSELNVNALELDDSALYLCASSLALSVGKRGNTEAFFGQGTRLTVV.